One sample yielded the 21 T cell receptor beta chains listed below, sequenced in a study of cytomegalovirus exposure and HLA in healthy donors. The PCR ran on 60 Vbeta and 13 Jbeta primers. Assay used: immunoSEQ multiplex PCR; TCRdb lists only in-frame clones, some missing. The repertoire consists of 150,000 to 200,000 clones, with 79% occurring once and the leading ten covering 3.5% to 5%. Sequences were obtained from PBMCs. Source of these receptors: a woman aged 25 to 39 in good health and CMV-seropositive.

The sample holds a few counts of this clone. The rearrangement joins TRBV4-1 to TRBJ2-3, with D perhaps TRBD2 (5 bases). The germline gives CDR1 MGHRA, CDR2 YSYEKL. The V end was cut by 1 base, the J end by 5 bases, with 13 bases between. This CDR3 is 15 amino acids long. The DNA for the CDR3 is TGCGCCAGCAGCCAAGGGACTGGATCAAAAGATACGCAGTATTTT. Protein sequence: CASSQGTGSKDTQYF.

The V gene is TRBV23-1, the J gene TRBJ2-5, with D perhaps matching TRBD1 (5 bases). TRBV23-1 is noted as an ORF with a role that remains uncertain. Trimming cost V 3 bases and J 5 bases, with 22 bases left between them. This CDR3 spans 17 amino acids. This chain's CDR3 is CASSHSTREQPGETQYF. The CDR3 DNA is TGCGCCAGCAGTCATTCAACCAGGGAACAGCCCGGGGAGACCCAGTACTTC.

This clone came up a few times. V usage is TRBV7-8 and J usage is TRBJ2-3; D may be TRBD1 (5 bases). Trimming pared 5 bases from V and 5 bases from J, leaving 17 bases between. Germline-derived CDR1 and CDR2 are SGHVS and FQNEAQ. This CDR3 has 15 residues. As DNA, the CDR3 is TGTGCCAGCAGCACCCCAGGGCAGGTCTTAGATACGCAGTATTTT. Protein: CASSTPGQVLDTQYF.

A few counts support this clone. J is TRBJ2-5 and V is TRBV30; 9 nucleotides match TRBD2. CDR1 is GTSNPN and CDR2 is SVGIG in the germline V gene (reference sequence). Unmatched junction bases numbered 5, after V lost 2 bases and J lost 4 bases. CDR3 size: 14 residues. CDR3 loop: CAWSPGTSIETQYF. The CDR3 DNA follows: TGTGCCTGGAGTCCCGGGACTAGCATAGAGACCCAGTACTTC.

The genes are TRBV19 and TRBJ2-5, with D perhaps matching TRBD2 (5 bases). The CDR3 length is 13 residues. V gave up 3 bases and J gave up 5 bases, with 10 bases separating them. Germline-derived CDR1 and CDR2 are LNHDA and SQIVND (reference sequence). CDR3 sequence: CASSITSRETQYF. The CDR3 bases are TGTGCCAGTAGTATTACTAGTAGGGAGACCCAGTACTTC.

This clone came up a few times. J is TRBJ2-7 and V is TRBV29-1, with 9 bases fitting TRBD1. CDR1 and CDR2 (germline): SQVTM, ANQGSEA. This CDR3 spans 16 amino acids. Trimming cost V 1 base and J 3 bases; bases outside gene matches: 10. CDR3 nucleotides: TGCAGCGTTGAAGTCCCCGGGACAGGGTATGACTACGAGCAGTACTTC. Translated, it gives CSVEVPGTGYDYEQYF.

For the CDR3, the DNA is TGTGCCAGCACAGGTGGTGGCTCTGGAAACACCATATATTTT. Residues: CASTGGGSGNTIYF. This sequence joins TRBV11-3 and TRBJ1-3; D gene uncertain. The V and J ends lost 7 bases and 0 bases respectively, with 10 bases between them. The CDR3 spans 14 residues. In germline, CDR1 is SGHNT, CDR2 YENEEA. Using reference TRBV11-3 and TRBJ1-3 for the parts outside the CDR3, the full variable domain is EAGVVQSPRYKIIEKKQPVAFWCNPISGHNTLYWYLQNLGQGPELLIRYENEEAVDDSQLPKDRFSAERLKGVDSTLKIQPAELGDSAVYLCASTGGGSGNTIYFGEGSWLTVV.

This clone has more than one count but fewer than ten. The chain joins TRBV7-7 to TRBJ2-2; a weak D match, TRBD2 (6 bases). Germline V gives CDR1 SSHAT, CDR2 FNYEAQ (reference sequence). CDR3 length: 13 residues. The ends were cut back, 6 bases at V and 6 bases at J, with 11 bases in the middle. The CDR3 spells CASSFRDSGELFF. Here the CDR3 DNA reads TGTGCCAGCAGTTTCAGGGACTCCGGGGAGCTGTTTTTT. Based on the CDR3 plus reference TRBV7-7 and TRBJ2-2, the full variable domain is GAGVSQSPRYKVTKRGQDVTLRCDPISSHATLYWYQQALGQGPEFLTYFNYEAQPDKSGLPSDRFSAERPEGSISTLTIQRTEQRDSAMYRCASSFRDSGELFFGEGSRLTVL.

This rearrangement joins TRBV7-9 to TRBJ1-6; unclear D gene. The length of the CDR3 is 17 residues. V lost 4 bases to trimming and J lost 7 bases, with 20 bases between them. CDR1 and CDR2 from the germline V gene are SEHNR and FQNEAQ (reference sequence). CDR3 DNA sequence: TGTGCCAGCAGCTATTCAGAATCGGACGGGAGAAATTCACCCCTCCACTTT. Translating it yields CASSYSESDGRNSPLHF.

The chain couples TRBV6-6 to TRBJ1-4; 7 bases are shared with TRBD1. In germline, CDR1 is MNHNY, CDR2 SVGAGI (reference sequence). The CDR3 totals 15 residues. With 4 bases clipped from V and 7 bases from J, the junction kept 9 bases outside the gene matches. CDR3 in DNA: TGTGCCAGCAGTTCGACAGGGTACCCAATTGAAAAACTGTTTTTT. The encoded protein is CASSSTGYPIEKLFF.

The chain joins TRBV6-1 to TRBJ2-1; D perhaps matches TRBD2 (5 bases). From germline, CDR1 is MNHNS and CDR2 SASEGT. V was pared by 3 bases and J by 0 bases, with 15 bases between. This CDR3 region has 17 residues. CDR3 sequence (DNA): TGTGCCAGCAGTGATTCCGACCTAGGGAGCTCCTACAATGAGCAGTTCTTC. Encoded protein: CASSDSDLGSSYNEQFF.

The chain employs TRBV27 and TRBJ1-1; 8 bases fit TRBD1. This CDR3 comprises 13 residues. The V gene's germline CDR1 is MNHEY and CDR2 SMNVEV (reference sequence). Trimming at V came to 3 bases and at J to 7 bases, leaving 4 bases not matched to a gene. Here the CDR3 reads CASSFRTGLEAFF. DNA of the CDR3: TGTGCCAGCAGTTTCCGGACAGGGCTTGAAGCTTTCTTT.

This chain uses TRBV5-4 with TRBJ2-2, with unresolved D. The CDR3 covers 15 residues. Per germline, CDR1 SGHNT and CDR2 YYREEE (reference sequence). Trimming removed 2 bases from V and 4 bases from J, with 12 bases in between. Here the CDR3 reads CASSLPTRSTGELFF. DNA for the CDR3: TGTGCCAGCAGCTTACCGACAAGATCCACCGGGGAGCTGTTTTTT.

This sequence joins TRBV4-3 and TRBJ2-7; possible D gene TRBD1, 6 bases. V was trimmed by 1 base and J by 9 bases, leaving 19 bases between them. Germline V gene sequence: CDR1 LGHNA, CDR2 YSLEER. CDR3 size: 15 residues. CDR3 region: CASSQVWDNTRRQYF. DNA for the CDR3: TGCGCCAGCAGCCAAGTATGGGACAATACGAGGAGGCAGTACTTC.

This chain uses TRBV11-3 with TRBJ2-1; TRBD2 might be the D (7 bases). The V end lost 8 bases, the J end lost 7 bases, and 21 bases lay between the germline ends. CDR1 and CDR2 from the germline V gene are SGHNT and YENEEA. The CDR3 sequence is 15 residues long. CDR3 protein: CASSRGGAVGNEQFF. DNA for the CDR3: TGTGCCAGCTCCCGAGGGGGGGCGGTAGGTAATGAGCAGTTCTTC.

This chain links TRBV10-1 with TRBJ2-7, with D maybe TRBD2 (5 bases). Trimming pared 2 bases from V and 2 bases from J, leaving 16 bases between. There are 16 residues in the CDR3. Germline assignment: CDR1 WNHNN and CDR2 SYGVQD (reference sequence). CDR3 in amino acids: CASSETREQGTYEQYF. The DNA of the CDR3 is TGCGCCAGCAGTGAGACCCGGGAACAAGGCACCTACGAGCAGTACTTC.

V usage is TRBV6-5 and J usage is TRBJ1-1; TRBD1 matches at 7 bases. The germline V gene encodes CDR1 MNHEY and CDR2 SVGAGI. V lost 2 bases to trimming and J lost 0 bases; unmatched junction nucleotides: 6. The CDR3 has 16 amino acids. CDR3 in amino acids: CASSYETGEMNTEAFF. The CDR3 DNA sequence: TGTGCCAGCAGTTACGAAACAGGGGAGATGAACACTGAAGCTTTCTTT.

CDR3 region: CASSYLTGQETQYF. Written as DNA, the CDR3 is TGCGCCAGCAGCTATTTGACAGGACAAGAGACCCAGTACTTC. J is TRBJ2-5 and V is TRBV5-1; weak D call: TRBD1 (6 bases). CDR3 length: 14 amino acids. V was trimmed by 3 bases and J by 2 bases, leaving 11 bases between them. Looked up from germline, CDR1 is SGHRS and CDR2 is YFSETQ.

The chain uses TRBV7-2 and TRBJ1-4, with no clear D. The CDR3 contains 16 residues. V was pared by 1 base and J by 5 bases, with 14 bases between. Per germline, CDR1 SGHTA and CDR2 FQGNSA. CDR3 sequence: CASSLGSARGNEKLFF. The CDR3, as DNA: TGTGCCAGCAGCTTAGGATCGGCGCGGGGAAATGAAAAACTGTTTTTT.

The chain recombines TRBV9 with TRBJ1-4; the match to TRBD1 covers 7 bases. V lost 1 base to trimming and J lost 11 bases; unmatched junction nucleotides: 2. This CDR3 has 12 amino acids. Germline V gives CDR1 SGDLS, CDR2 YYNGEE. The CDR3 DNA follows: TGTGCCAGCAGCGTAACAGGGGAGAAACTGTTTTTT. Translation: CASSVTGEKLFF.

This clone showed up just a few times. The chain joins TRBV6-6 to TRBJ2-3; 8 positions agree with TRBD2. The CDR3 consists of 16 residues. V was clipped by 2 bases and J by 4 bases; unmatched bases: 8. Germline V lookup: CDR1 MNHNY, CDR2 SVGAGI (reference sequence). In DNA form, the CDR3 reads TGTGCCAGCAGTTACCTTCAAGCGGGAGCCCCAGATACGCAGTATTTT. It specifies CASSYLQAGAPDTQYF.